The 19 T cell receptor beta chains presented below share a single source sample, sequenced in a study of blood T cell repertoires in COVID-19. Clones were read by immunoSEQ multiplex PCR, and TCRdb kept only the in-frame ones, dropping some. The data contain almost 70,000 clones, more than 70% of them singletons. Sequenced: peripheral blood. These receptors were taken from an older woman with acute or convalescent COVID-19.

This chain connects TRBV5-6 to TRBJ2-1, with 12 bases lining up with TRBD2. The CDR3 totals 16 residues. From germline, CDR1 is SGHDT and CDR2 YYEEEE. The V and J ends lost 1 base and 4 bases, in that order; junction bases with no gene match: 3. The CDR3 protein is CASSLRTSGIYNEQFF. The CDR3 bases are TGTGCCAGCAGCTTGAGGACTAGCGGGATTTACAATGAGCAGTTCTTC. The full variable domain, completed using reference TRBV5-6 and TRBJ2-1, is DAGVTQSPTHLIKTRGQQVTLRCSPKSGHDTVSWYQQALGQGPQFIFQYYEEEERQRGNFPDRFSGHQFPNYSSELNVNALLLGDSALYLCASSLRTSGIYNEQFFGPGTRLTVL.

The sample holds one count of this clone. The V and J genes are TRBV28 and TRBJ1-2, with D possibly matching TRBD1 (6 bases). Between the trimmed V and J ends, which lost 8 bases and 3 bases, there was a span of 19 bases. The CDR3 totals 15 residues. Looked up from germline, CDR1 is MDHEN and CDR2 is SYDVKM. The CDR3 reads CASLEQGPGYYGYTF. Written as DNA, the CDR3 is TGTGCCAGCCTTGAACAGGGCCCCGGATACTATGGCTACACCTTC.

This chain connects TRBV7-8 to TRBJ1-1; D gene uncertain. Trimming took off 1 base at V and 1 base at J, with 16 bases between the two ends. Germline lookup yields CDR1 SGHVS and CDR2 FQNEAQ. This CDR3 is 17 amino acids long. CDR3 DNA sequence: TGTGCCAGCAGCTTAGTTCCTTCATGGCAGTCGAACACTGAAGCTTTCTTT. Its protein is CASSLVPSWQSNTEAFF.

The rearrangement links TRBV19 to TRBJ1-6; 9 bases match TRBD1. The CDR3 consists of 12 residues. J was trimmed by 14 bases and V by 8 bases; bases with no gene match: 7. Germline-derived CDR1 and CDR2 are LNHDA and SQIVND (reference sequence). CDR3 DNA sequence: TGTGCCAGTGGACAGGGGAGGAGAGCCCTCCACTTT. Its translation: CASGQGRRALHF. The variable domain in full, completed from reference TRBV19 and TRBJ1-6, reads DGGITQSPKYLFRKEGQNVTLSCEQNLNHDAMYWYRQDPGQGLRLIYYSQIVNDFQKGDIAEGYSVSREKKESFPLTVTSAQKNPTAFYLCASGQGRRALHFGNGTRLTVT.

J is TRBJ1-4 and V is TRBV19; D is unclear. The CDR3 consists of 15 residues. The V end lost 4 bases, the J end lost 1 base, and 10 bases lay between the germline ends. Germline V gives CDR1 LNHDA, CDR2 SQIVND (reference sequence). CDR3 region: CASSNGALTNEKLFF. The CDR3 bases are TGTGCCAGTAGTAACGGAGCCTTAACTAATGAAAAACTGTTTTTT.

This chain links TRBV6-2 or TRBV6-3 with TRBJ2-1; 13 nucleotides agree with TRBD2. The CDR3 extends over 18 amino acids. The V and J ends lost 2 bases and 4 bases, in that order; junction bases with no gene match: 8. Germline assignment: CDR1 MNHEY and CDR2 SVGEGT. The CDR3 is CASSYGTSGTASYNEQFF. In nucleotides, the CDR3 is TGTGCCAGCAGTTACGGGACTAGCGGGACCGCCTCTTACAATGAGCAGTTCTTC.

The chain combines TRBV6-5 with TRBJ1-2, with D hard to call. With 7 bases removed from V and 4 bases from J, the gap between germline ends came to 13 bases. Per germline, CDR1 MNHEY and CDR2 SVGAGI. The CDR3 sequence is 13 residues long. Here the CDR3 reads CASTRGGSYGYTF. CDR3 nucleotides: TGTGCCAGCACCCGGGGAGGGAGCTATGGCTACACCTTC.

The V gene is TRBV7-2, the J gene TRBJ1-2, with a possible D match to TRBD1 (5 bases). V was clipped by 6 bases and J by 5 bases, with 16 bases between them. Per the germline V gene, CDR1 is SGHTA and CDR2 is FQGNSA. This CDR3 contains 14 residues. The CDR3 DNA is TGTGCCAGCAGTTATTTTGGGGGGGAGTATGGCTACACCTTC. The encoded protein is CASSYFGGEYGYTF.

The chain uses TRBV24-1 and TRBJ2-7, with D perhaps matching TRBD2 (6 bases). The CDR3 is 18 residues long. The germline CDR1 and CDR2 sequences are KGHDR and SFDVKD. V was cut by 2 bases and J by 7 bases, with 26 bases left in between. This CDR3 is CATSDSTRRDGKVWEQYF. The CDR3 region has the DNA TGTGCCACCAGTGATTCCACTAGGAGGGACGGAAAAGTGTGGGAGCAGTACTTC.

The chain recombines TRBV2 with TRBJ2-5; tentative D call: TRBD1 (8 bases). The CDR3 consists of 15 residues. With 6 bases removed from V and 2 bases from J, the gap between germline ends came to 16 bases. The germline V gene encodes CDR1 SNHLY and CDR2 FYNNEI. The CDR3 DNA follows: TGTGCCAGCAGGGCCCTACAGGGGGGGCAAGAGACCCAGTACTTC. Amino acid sequence: CASRALQGGQETQYF.

CDR3 sequence: CASSLRTGNYGYTF. The CDR3, as DNA: TGTGCCAGCAGTCTTCGGACAGGGAACTATGGCTACACCTTC. The chain joins TRBV28 to TRBJ1-2; 8 bases are a match to TRBD1. This CDR3 is 14 amino acids long. CDR1 is MDHEN and CDR2 is SYDVKM in the germline V gene. The V gene end was trimmed by 5 bases and the J gene end by 2 bases; junction bases not matched to a gene: 4.

This chain joins TRBV28 and TRBJ1-2; weak D call: TRBD1 (6 bases). Germline V gives CDR1 MDHEN, CDR2 SYDVKM. With 5 bases removed from V and 4 bases from J, the gap between germline ends came to 11 bases. There are 13 residues in the CDR3. The CDR3 here is CASSRGGGYGYTF. In nucleotides, the CDR3 is TGTGCCAGCAGTCGAGGGGGGGGCTATGGCTACACCTTC.

The sample holds a few counts of this clone. The V call is TRBV28, the J call TRBJ1-3; D call uncertain. The CDR3 is 16 residues long. Germline V gene data show CDR1 as MDHEN and CDR2 as SYDVKM. The V and J ends lost 6 bases and 4 bases respectively, with 19 bases between them. The CDR3 DNA sequence: TGTGCCAGCAGCCCCCGCCGGGGAGGAAACGGAAACACCATATATTTT. It specifies CASSPRRGGNGNTIYF.

The sample holds one count of this clone. This sequence joins TRBV19 and TRBJ1-5; possible D gene TRBD1, 5 bases. Germline V gene data show CDR1 as LNHDA and CDR2 as SQIVND (reference sequence). CDR3 length: 12 amino acids. The ends were cut back, 3 bases at V and 13 bases at J, with 13 bases in the middle. CDR3 DNA sequence: TGTGCCAGTAGTATCCTTGGGCAGGGACAGCATTTT. Protein: CASSILGQGQHF.

This chain connects TRBV6-6 to TRBJ2-1, with 10 bases fitting TRBD2. The CDR3 totals 15 residues. Germline V CDR1 and CDR2: MNHNY, SVGAGI (reference sequence). V was pared by 0 bases and J by 6 bases, with 2 bases of the junction left unmatched. CDR3 protein: CASSYSPSGSNEQFF. In DNA, the CDR3 is TGTGCCAGCAGTTACTCGCCTAGCGGGAGCAATGAGCAGTTCTTC.

A few counts support this clone. V and J are TRBV2 and TRBJ1-1; TRBD1 matches 8 bases. The CDR3 is 14 amino acids. V shed 8 bases and J 5 bases; nucleotides not matched to a gene: 10. Per germline, CDR1 SNHLY and CDR2 FYNNEI. The DNA of the CDR3 is TGTGCCAGCGCAGGGGGCGCCGGGGATACTGAAGCTTTCTTT. It encodes CASAGGAGDTEAFF.

J is TRBJ2-3 and V is TRBV24-1; D is possibly TRBD2 (5 bases). CDR1 and CDR2 from the germline V gene are KGHDR and SFDVKD. The length of the CDR3 is 16 residues. V lost 1 base and J 4 bases, leaving 14 bases between the germline ends. This chain's CDR3 is CATSDFKRGSADTQYF. The CDR3, as DNA: TGTGCCACCAGTGATTTCAAGAGAGGGTCCGCAGATACGCAGTATTTT.

V is TRBV19 and J is TRBJ2-2; the D gene is possibly TRBD1 (5 bases). Germline values: CDR1 LNHDA, CDR2 SQIVND (reference sequence). Trimming cost V 10 bases and J 3 bases, with 15 bases left between them. The CDR3 has 14 amino acids. In nucleotides, the CDR3 is TGTGCCACCACAGACAGCGCAGACACCGGGGAGCTGTTTTTT. Residues: CATTDSADTGELFF.

The chain uses TRBV7-3 and TRBJ1-1; TRBD1 is a possible D gene (6 bases). The V end lost 3 bases, the J end lost 5 bases, and 13 bases lay between the germline ends. The CDR3 has 14 amino acids. Germline V gene data show CDR1 as SGHTA and CDR2 as FQGTGA. In DNA, the CDR3 is TGTGCCAGCAGCTTTACAGGGTCTGGGACTGAAGCTTTCTTT. This translates into CASSFTGSGTEAFF.